Listed here is a single T cell receptor (beta chain). It was cDNA, reverse transcribed from extracted RNA, that served as the sequencing template. Profiling relied on immunoSEQ multiplex PCR, and the TCRdb table lists in-frame clones only, not all of them. This table has roughly 200,000 clones, roughly 53% appearing once. The source of the sample is a study of CD8+ T cells in alopecia areata. The CDR3 covers 15 residues. Germline V gene lookup returns CDR1 MNHNS and CDR2 SASEGT. After removal of 3 bases from V and 5 bases from J, the junction contained 7 bases not matched to a gene. Treatment given: oral pan-JAK inhibitor, 5-10 mg twice daily.

This receptor was obtained from a human donor with alopecia areata. Sequenced here: CD8+ T cells sorted from blood, sampled at week 24, from a patient treated with tofacitinib. The V and J genes are TRBV6-1 and TRBJ2-5; TRBD1 agrees at 9 bases. For the CDR3, the DNA is TGTGCCAGCAGTGACGGGACAGGGCTGAGGGAGACCCAGTACTTC. Translation: CASSDGTGLRETQYF.